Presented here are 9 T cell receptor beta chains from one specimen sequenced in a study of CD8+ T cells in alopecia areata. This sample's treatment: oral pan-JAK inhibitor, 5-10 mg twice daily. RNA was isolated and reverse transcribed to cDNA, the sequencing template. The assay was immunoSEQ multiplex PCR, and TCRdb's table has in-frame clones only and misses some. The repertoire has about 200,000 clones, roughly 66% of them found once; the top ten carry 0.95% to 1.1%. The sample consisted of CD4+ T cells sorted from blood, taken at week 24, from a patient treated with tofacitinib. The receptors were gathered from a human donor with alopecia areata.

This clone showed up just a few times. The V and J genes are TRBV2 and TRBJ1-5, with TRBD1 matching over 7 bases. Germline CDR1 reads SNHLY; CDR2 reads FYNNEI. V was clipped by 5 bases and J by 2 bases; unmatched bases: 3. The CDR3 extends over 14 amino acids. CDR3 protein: CASSFGQGNQPQHF. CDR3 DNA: TGTGCCAGCAGTTTTGGACAGGGCAATCAGCCCCAGCATTTT.

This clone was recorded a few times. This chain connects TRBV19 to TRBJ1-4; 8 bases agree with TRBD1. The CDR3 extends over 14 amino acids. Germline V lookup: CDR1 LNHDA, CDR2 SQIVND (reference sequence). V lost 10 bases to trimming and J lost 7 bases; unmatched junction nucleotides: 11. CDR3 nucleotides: TGTGCCACAAACACCGGGACAGGAAGTGAAAAACTGTTTTTT. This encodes CATNTGTGSEKLFF.

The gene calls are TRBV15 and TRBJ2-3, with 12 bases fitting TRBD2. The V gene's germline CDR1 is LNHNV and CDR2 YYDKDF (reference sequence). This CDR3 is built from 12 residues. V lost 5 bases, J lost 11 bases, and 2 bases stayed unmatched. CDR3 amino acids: CATSPTSGGQYF. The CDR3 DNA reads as TGTGCCACCAGCCCGACTAGCGGGGGGCAGTATTTT.

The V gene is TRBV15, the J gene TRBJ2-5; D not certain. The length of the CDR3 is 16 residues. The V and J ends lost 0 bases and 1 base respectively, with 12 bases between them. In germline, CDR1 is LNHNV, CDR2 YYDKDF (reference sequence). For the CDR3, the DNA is TGTGCCACCAGCAGAGATGGTTCAGGCCCCCAAGAGACCCAGTACTTC. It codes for CATSRDGSGPQETQYF.

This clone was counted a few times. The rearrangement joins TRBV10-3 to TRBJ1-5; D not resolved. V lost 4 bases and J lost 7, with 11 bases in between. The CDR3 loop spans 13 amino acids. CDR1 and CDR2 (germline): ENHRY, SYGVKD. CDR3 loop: CAISGGPEQPQHF. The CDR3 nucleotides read TGTGCCATCAGTGGTGGGCCGGAGCAGCCCCAGCATTTT.

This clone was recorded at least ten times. The CDR3 reads CASSHTVTGELFF. CDR3 DNA sequence: TGTGCCAGCAGCCATACCGTCACCGGGGAGCTGTTTTTT. The chain links TRBV14 to TRBJ2-2, with D unclear. Germline CDR1 and CDR2: SGHDN and FVKESK. The CDR3 loop spans 13 amino acids. V dropped 3 bases and J dropped 4 bases, with 6 bases sitting between them.

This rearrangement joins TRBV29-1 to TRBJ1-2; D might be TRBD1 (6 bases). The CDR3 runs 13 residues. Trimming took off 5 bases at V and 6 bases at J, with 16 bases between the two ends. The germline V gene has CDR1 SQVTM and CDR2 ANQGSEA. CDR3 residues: CSVSAGGRDGYTF. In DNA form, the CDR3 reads TGCAGCGTTTCTGCCGGGGGCAGGGATGGCTACACCTTC.

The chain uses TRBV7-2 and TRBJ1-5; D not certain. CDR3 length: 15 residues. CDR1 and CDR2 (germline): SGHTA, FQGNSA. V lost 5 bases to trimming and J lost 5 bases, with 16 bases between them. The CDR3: CASSPSPDAYQPQHF. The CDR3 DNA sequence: TGTGCCAGCAGCCCTAGCCCGGACGCGTATCAGCCCCAGCATTTT.

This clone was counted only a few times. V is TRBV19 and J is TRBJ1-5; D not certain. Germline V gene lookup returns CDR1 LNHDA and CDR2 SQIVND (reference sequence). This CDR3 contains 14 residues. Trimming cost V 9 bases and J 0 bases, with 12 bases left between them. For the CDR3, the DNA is TGTGCCAGCAAACCATGGAATAGCAATCAGCCCCAGCATTTT. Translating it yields CASKPWNSNQPQHF.